Each of the 30 T cell receptor beta chains below was sequenced from the same sample in a study of OX40 agonist ivuxolimab in advanced cancers. Generated by immunoSEQ multiplex PCR, the TCRdb table keeps only in-frame clones and is missing some. Among 120,000 or so clones listed, around nine tenths were seen once. This specimen consisted of CD4+ or CD8+ T cells sorted from blood, obtained in a trial of the OX40 agonist ivuxolimab. Receptor source: an adult with an advanced solid tumor such as melanoma, head and neck, liver or kidney cancer.

The rearrangement joins TRBV2 to TRBJ2-6, with D perhaps matching TRBD1 or TRBD2 (5 bases each). The ends were cut back, 4 bases at V and 3 bases at J, with 10 bases in the middle. Per germline, CDR1 SNHLY and CDR2 FYNNEI. The CDR3 consists of 15 residues. As DNA, the CDR3 is TGTGCCAGCAGTGTCGGGGCAGGTGGGGCCAACGTCCTGACTTTC. Encoded protein: CASSVGAGGANVLTF.

This clone was counted a single time. CDR3 in amino acids: CASSSDPGTDYGYTF. The CDR3 region has the DNA TGTGCCAGCAGCTCCGACCCCGGGACAGACTATGGCTACACCTTC. The genes are TRBV7-3 and TRBJ1-2; 7 bases align to TRBD1. This CDR3 has 15 amino acids. Germline V gene sequence: CDR1 SGHTA, CDR2 FQGTGA. Germline trimming cut 4 bases from V and 3 bases from J; bases unmatched to any gene: 8.

In this sample, this clone turned up a few times. The V call is TRBV11-3, the J call TRBJ2-7; 10 bases map to TRBD1. The CDR3 is 16 amino acids. The ends lost 5 bases at V and 6 bases at J; junction bases unmatched: 13. CDR1 and CDR2 from the germline V gene are SGHNT and YENEEA. The CDR3 is CASSGRDRGGSGEQYF. In DNA form, the CDR3 reads TGTGCCAGCAGCGGCCGGGACAGGGGAGGGTCGGGCGAGCAGTACTTC.

The chain uses TRBV10-3 and TRBJ2-5; D is possibly TRBD1 or TRBD2 (5 bases each). This CDR3 is 14 amino acids long. Trimming took off 6 bases at V and 2 bases at J, with 13 bases between the two ends. Germline V lookup: CDR1 ENHRY, CDR2 SYGVKD. CDR3 sequence reads: CAIRAGTLQETQYF. The CDR3 DNA follows: TGTGCCATCAGGGCCGGGACCCTTCAAGAGACCCAGTACTTC.

The CDR3 DNA is TGCGCCAGCAGCTTAGGGATGATAGACACTGAAGCTTTCTTT. Protein product: CASSLGMIDTEAFF. The chain recombines TRBV5-1 with TRBJ1-1; D not resolved. Germline CDR1 is SGHRS and CDR2 is YFSETQ. Trimming pared 2 bases from V and 3 bases from J, leaving 11 bases between. There are 14 residues in the CDR3.

V is TRBV6-6 and J is TRBJ1-4; D is perhaps TRBD1 (6 bases). V was clipped by 6 bases and J by 7 bases, with 15 bases between them. The CDR3 runs to 14 residues. Germline lookup yields CDR1 MNHNY and CDR2 SVGAGI (reference sequence). The CDR3 nucleotides are TGTGCCAGCAGCCAGGGGCTTCGGGGTGAAAAACTGTTTTTT. Translated, it gives CASSQGLRGEKLFF.

This chain connects TRBV7-9 to TRBJ1-1, with unresolved D. Germline CDR1 is SEHNR and CDR2 is FQNEAQ (reference sequence). This CDR3 is 14 amino acids long. Trimming removed 8 bases from V and 0 bases from J, with 13 bases in between. The CDR3 is CASGTRLLNTEAFF. In nucleotides, the CDR3 is TGTGCCAGCGGAACGAGGTTACTGAACACTGAAGCTTTCTTT.

This clone has more than one count but fewer than ten. The chain combines TRBV7-9 with TRBJ1-4; 8 bases are a match to TRBD1. Unmatched junction bases numbered 4, after V lost 3 bases and J lost 7 bases. CDR1 is SEHNR, CDR2 FQNEAQ, per germline (reference sequence). The CDR3 totals 14 residues. The CDR3 nucleotides are TGTGCCAGCAGCTTTGGGACAGGTGGTGAAAAACTGTTTTTT. It yields the protein CASSFGTGGEKLFF.

The gene calls are TRBV5-5 and TRBJ1-2; weak D call: TRBD1 (6 bases). V lost 4 bases and J 3 bases, leaving 19 bases between the germline ends. From germline, CDR1 is SGHKS and CDR2 YYEKEE (reference sequence). There are 16 residues in the CDR3. CDR3 coding DNA: TGTGCCAGCAGCCTAGAGGGCGACAGGCCGGACTATGGCTACACCTTC. Protein: CASSLEGDRPDYGYTF.

The chain recombines TRBV29-1 with TRBJ1-1; D might be TRBD1 (5 bases). Per germline, CDR1 SQVTM and CDR2 ANQGSEA. Trimming took off 4 bases at V and 0 bases at J, with 12 bases between the two ends. The CDR3 consists of 14 residues. The CDR3: CSVVRGVLNTEAFF. The CDR3 DNA follows: TGCAGCGTTGTTCGGGGGGTATTGAACACTGAAGCTTTCTTT.

V and J are TRBV28 and TRBJ1-3, with no clear D. V lost 6 bases, J lost 4 bases, and 10 bases lay in between. The CDR3 is 13 amino acids. Germline V gene sequence: CDR1 MDHEN, CDR2 SYDVKM. DNA of the CDR3: TGTGCCAGCAGGGCCTCCGCCGGAAACACCATATATTTT. As protein: CASRASAGNTIYF.

This sequence joins TRBV4-3 and TRBJ1-3; D unresolved. The length of the CDR3 is 14 residues. The germline V gene has CDR1 LGHNA and CDR2 YSLEER. Trimming cost V 4 bases and J 4 bases, with 11 bases left between them. Here the CDR3 reads CASSPQLRGNTIYF. The CDR3 coding sequence is TGCGCCAGCAGCCCTCAACTACGCGGAAACACCATATATTTT.

This chain joins TRBV7-2 and TRBJ1-5; 7 nucleotides align to TRBD1. This CDR3 is 13 amino acids long. Looked up from germline, CDR1 is SGHTA and CDR2 is FQGNSA. V shed 5 bases, J shed 4 bases, and the junction held 2 bases outside the gene matches. The CDR3: CASSGDRNQPQHF. CDR3 coding DNA: TGTGCCAGCAGCGGGGACAGAAATCAGCCCCAGCATTTT.

Remarks on this clone: One end of the junction does not line up with germline, which may come from a read error. The CDR3 DNA sequence: TGTGCTAGCAGCTCAATAGTAGTCACAGGGATTTGGTCTGAAGCTTTCTTT. Encoded protein: CASSSIVVTGIWSEAFF. The chain employs TRBV7-7 and TRBJ1-1; D may be TRBD1 (6 bases). This CDR3 has 17 amino acids. The germline gives CDR1 SSHAT, CDR2 FNYEAQ (reference sequence).

The V call is TRBV7-9, the J call TRBJ2-7; TRBD2 aligns across 14 bases. Germline CDR1 is SEHNR and CDR2 is FQNEAQ (reference sequence). The CDR3 spans 18 residues. V shed 0 bases, J shed 0 bases, and the junction held 4 bases outside the gene matches. CDR3 sequence: CASSLAGGLAGASYEQYF. In DNA, the CDR3 is TGTGCCAGCAGCTTAGCAGGGGGACTAGCGGGAGCCTCCTACGAGCAGTACTTC.

This chain uses TRBV6-6 with TRBJ1-1; the D gene is possibly TRBD1 (5 bases). The V end was cut by 6 bases, the J end by 6 bases, with 14 bases between. Germline CDR1 and CDR2: MNHNY and SVGAGI (reference sequence). This CDR3 is built from 13 residues. CDR3 in amino acids: CASRRLGTSEAFF. CDR3 coding DNA: TGTGCCAGCAGAAGACTAGGGACGTCTGAAGCTTTCTTT.

This sequence joins TRBV19 and TRBJ1-1; D is uncertain. The V gene's germline CDR1 is LNHDA and CDR2 SQIVND (reference sequence). CDR3 length equals 13 residues. V was pared by 4 bases and J by 6 bases, with 12 bases between. CDR3 DNA sequence: TGTGCCAGTAGTAAGGAGCCAAGGGCTGAAGCTTTCTTT. Translated, it gives CASSKEPRAEAFF.

The chain joins TRBV18 to TRBJ1-2; 10 positions agree with TRBD1. The germline CDR1 and CDR2 sequences are KGHSH and LQKENI. The CDR3 consists of 14 residues. Germline trimming cut 2 bases from V and 12 bases from J; bases unmatched to any gene: 9. CDR3 nucleotides: TGTGCCAGCTCACCAACTGGGACAGGGGTTGATAACACCTTC. Translated: CASSPTGTGVDNTF.

The chain uses TRBV12-5 and TRBJ2-7, with 10 nucleotides matching TRBD2. V lost 2 bases and J lost 2; bases outside the gene matches: 3. The CDR3 spans 15 residues. CDR1 and CDR2 from the germline V gene are LGHNT and FRNRAP. The CDR3, as DNA: TGTGCTAGTGGTTTGCCTAGCGGGGGACCCTACGAGCAGTACTTC. Translated, it gives CASGLPSGGPYEQYF.

This sequence joins TRBV11-2 and TRBJ2-1, with D hard to call. The germline gives CDR1 SGHAT, CDR2 FQNNGV. The CDR3 has 16 amino acids. V gave up 1 base and J gave up 0 bases, with 10 bases separating them. This CDR3 reads CASSLVLLGSYNEQFF. The DNA for the CDR3 is TGTGCCAGCAGCTTAGTACTCCTTGGCTCCTACAATGAGCAGTTCTTC. Combining the CDR3 with reference TRBV11-2 and TRBJ2-1 gives the whole variable domain EAGVAQSPRYKIIEKRQSVAFWCNPISGHATLYWYQQILGQGPKLLIQFQNNGVVDDSQLPKDRFSAERLKGVDSTLKIQPAKLEDSAVYLCASSLVLLGSYNEQFFGPGTRLTVL.

The chain recombines TRBV19 with TRBJ1-4; perhaps TRBD1 as D (6 bases). This CDR3 has 15 amino acids. The V end lost 4 bases, the J end lost 5 bases, and 14 bases lay between the germline ends. Germline CDR1 LNHDA, CDR2 SQIVND (reference sequence). CDR3 DNA: TGTGCCAGTAGTACCGGGGGGCAAGGAAATGAAAAACTGTTTTTT. Translation: CASSTGGQGNEKLFF.

The V call is TRBV9, the J call TRBJ1-3; 8 bases align to TRBD1. Germline lookup yields CDR1 SGDLS and CDR2 YYNGEE. The CDR3 covers 15 residues. V lost 4 bases to trimming and J lost 2 bases; unmatched junction nucleotides: 5. The CDR3 sequence is CASSSGQGPGNTIYF. For the CDR3, the DNA is TGTGCCAGCAGCTCCGGACAGGGCCCTGGAAACACCATATATTTT.

The genes are TRBV19 and TRBJ1-3, with 7 bases that match TRBD1. The germline gives CDR1 LNHDA, CDR2 SQIVND (reference sequence). This CDR3 is 16 amino acids long. The V gene end was trimmed by 6 bases and the J gene end by 0 bases; junction bases not matched to a gene: 8. DNA for the CDR3: TGTGCCAGTAGCCCTAGGGGGCGGCACTCTGGAAACACCATATATTTT. Translated: CASSPRGRHSGNTIYF.

The V and J genes are TRBV11-2 and TRBJ2-6; D is ambiguous. CDR1 is SGHAT and CDR2 is FQNNGV in the germline V gene. V shed 5 bases and J shed 2 bases, with 16 bases lying between them. This CDR3 has 17 amino acids. The CDR3 reads CASSRRPGPPGANVLTF. CDR3 nucleotides: TGTGCCAGCAGCCGTAGGCCTGGGCCACCTGGGGCCAACGTCCTGACTTTC.

V is TRBV9 and J is TRBJ1-2, with 9 bases identical to TRBD1. J was trimmed by 6 bases and V by 2 bases; bases with no gene match: 5. This CDR3 region has 14 residues. Germline CDR1 and CDR2: SGDLS and YYNGEE. CDR3 amino acids: CASSVSGTGNGYTF. CDR3 nucleotides: TGTGCCAGCAGCGTTTCCGGGACAGGGAATGGCTACACCTTC.

The rearrangement uses TRBV7-6 and TRBJ2-7; 8 bases agree with TRBD1. The CDR3 is 16 amino acids. Losses at the gene ends were 2 bases for V and 0 bases for J; bases not matched to a gene: 6. CDR1 SGHVS and CDR2 FNYEAQ come from the germline V gene. Here the CDR3 DNA reads TGTGCCAGCAGCTTAATGGCAGGGGGCGCCTCCTACGAGCAGTACTTC. Protein sequence: CASSLMAGGASYEQYF. Drawing the rest from reference TRBV7-6 and TRBJ2-7, the complete variable domain is GAGVSQSPRYKVTKRGQDVALRCDPISGHVSLYWYRQALGQGPEFLTYFNYEAQQDKSGLPNDRFSAERPEGSISTLTIQRTEQRDSAMYRCASSLMAGGASYEQYFGPGTRLTVT.

The chain combines TRBV28 with TRBJ1-5; 7 nucleotides align to TRBD1. Trimming removed 4 bases from V and 6 bases from J; junction bases left unmatched: 6. Germline CDR1 and CDR2: MDHEN and SYDVKM. This CDR3 has 14 amino acids. CDR3 residues: CASSSRDRAQPQHF. As DNA, the CDR3 is TGTGCCAGCAGTTCCCGGGACAGAGCTCAGCCCCAGCATTTT.

The rearrangement joins TRBV5-4 to TRBJ2-1; TRBD2 agrees at 10 bases. The CDR3 runs 16 residues. CDR1 and CDR2 from the germline V gene are SGHNT and YYREEE (reference sequence). V trimming: 2 bases; J trimming: 4 bases; junction bases outside the gene matches: 6. The CDR3 sequence is CASSFPLAGAYNEQFF. The CDR3 region has the DNA TGTGCCAGCAGCTTTCCCCTAGCGGGAGCGTACAATGAGCAGTTCTTC.

V gene TRBV28 combines with J gene TRBJ2-7, with TRBD1 identical over 8 bases. The CDR3 consists of 14 residues. V lost 6 bases to trimming and J lost 0 bases; unmatched junction nucleotides: 4. The germline V gene encodes CDR1 MDHEN and CDR2 SYDVKM. CDR3 amino acids: CASRRQGSSYEQYF. The DNA of the CDR3 is TGTGCCAGCAGGAGACAGGGGAGCTCCTACGAGCAGTACTTC.

The chain carries TRBV4-3 and TRBJ1-3; TRBD1 matches 8 bases. V was pared by 3 bases and J by 3 bases, with 7 bases of the junction left unmatched. Germline V CDR1 and CDR2: LGHNA, YSLEER. The CDR3 loop spans 16 amino acids. The CDR3 region is CASSQAVGQVGNTIYF. The DNA of the CDR3 is TGCGCCAGCAGCCAGGCCGTGGGACAGGTTGGAAACACCATATATTTT.